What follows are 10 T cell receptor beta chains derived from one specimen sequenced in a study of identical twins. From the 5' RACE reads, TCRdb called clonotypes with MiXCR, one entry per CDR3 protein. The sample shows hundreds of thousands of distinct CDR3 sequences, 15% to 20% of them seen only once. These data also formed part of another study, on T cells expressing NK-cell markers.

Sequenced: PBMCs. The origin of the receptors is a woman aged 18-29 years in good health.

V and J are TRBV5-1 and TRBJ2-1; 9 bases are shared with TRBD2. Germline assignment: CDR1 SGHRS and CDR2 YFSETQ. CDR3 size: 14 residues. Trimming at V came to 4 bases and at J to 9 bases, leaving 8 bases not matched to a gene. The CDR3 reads CASSQVAGVTEQFF. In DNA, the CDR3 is TGCGCCAGCAGCCAGGTAGCGGGAGTGACTGAGCAGTTCTTC.

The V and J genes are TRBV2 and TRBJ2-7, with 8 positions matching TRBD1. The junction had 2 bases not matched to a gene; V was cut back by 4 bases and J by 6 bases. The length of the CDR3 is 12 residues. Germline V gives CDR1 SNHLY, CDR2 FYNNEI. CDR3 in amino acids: CASSGDRGEQYF. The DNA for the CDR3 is TGTGCCAGCAGTGGTGACAGGGGCGAGCAGTACTTC.

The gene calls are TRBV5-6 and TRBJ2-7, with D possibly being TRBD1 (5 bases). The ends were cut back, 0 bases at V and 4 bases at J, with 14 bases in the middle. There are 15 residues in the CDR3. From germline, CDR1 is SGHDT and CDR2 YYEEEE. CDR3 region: CASSLVSGQGYEQYF. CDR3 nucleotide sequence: TGTGCCAGCAGCTTGGTGTCGGGTCAGGGTTACGAGCAGTACTTC.

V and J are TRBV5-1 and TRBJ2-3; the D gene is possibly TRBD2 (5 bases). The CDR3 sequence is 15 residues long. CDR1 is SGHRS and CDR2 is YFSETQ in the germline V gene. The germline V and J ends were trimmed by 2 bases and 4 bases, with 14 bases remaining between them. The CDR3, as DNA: TGCGCCAGCAGCTTTTCCCCCTCCGGGGCAGATACGCAGTATTTT. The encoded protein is CASSFSPSGADTQYF. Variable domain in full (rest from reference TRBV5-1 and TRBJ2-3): KAGVTQTPRYLIKTRGQQVTLSCSPISGHRSVSWYQQTPGQGLQFLFEYFSETQRNKGNFPGRFSGRQFSNSRSEMNVSTLELGDSALYLCASSFSPSGADTQYFGPGTRLTVL.

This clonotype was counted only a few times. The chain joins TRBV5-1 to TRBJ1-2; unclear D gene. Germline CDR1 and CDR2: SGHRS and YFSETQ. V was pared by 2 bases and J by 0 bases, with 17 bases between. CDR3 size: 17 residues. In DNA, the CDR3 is TGCGCCAGCAGCTTACTTGGGCGGCTTCATGCTAACTATGGCTACACCTTC. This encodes CASSLLGRLHANYGYTF.

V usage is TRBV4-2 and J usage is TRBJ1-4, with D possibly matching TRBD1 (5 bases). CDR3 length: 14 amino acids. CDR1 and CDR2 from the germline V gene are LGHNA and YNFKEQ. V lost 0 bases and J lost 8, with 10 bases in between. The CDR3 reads CASSQERGGEKLFF. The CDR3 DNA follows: TGTGCCAGCAGCCAAGAAAGGGGCGGGGAAAAACTGTTTTTT.

The CDR3 spells CASVQADSYNEQFF. The CDR3 DNA follows: TGTGCCAGTGTTCAGGCGGACTCCTACAATGAGCAGTTCTTC. The chain employs TRBV6-1 and TRBJ2-1, with D uncertain. CDR3 length: 14 residues. Germline CDR1 and CDR2: MNHNS and SASEGT. V lost 9 bases, J lost 0 bases, and 12 bases lay in between.

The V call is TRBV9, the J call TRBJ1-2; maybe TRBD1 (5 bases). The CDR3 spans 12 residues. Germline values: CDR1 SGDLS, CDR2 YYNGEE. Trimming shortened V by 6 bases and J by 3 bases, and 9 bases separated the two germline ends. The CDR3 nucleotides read TGTGCCAGCAACGCAGGGTACTATGGCTACACCTTC. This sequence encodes CASNAGYYGYTF.

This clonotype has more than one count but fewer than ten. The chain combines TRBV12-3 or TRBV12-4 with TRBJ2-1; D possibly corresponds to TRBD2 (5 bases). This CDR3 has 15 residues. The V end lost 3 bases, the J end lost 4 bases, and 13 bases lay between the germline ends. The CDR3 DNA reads TGTGCCAGCAGTTTTTTTCCAGCGGAGTACAATGAGCAGTTCTTC. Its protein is CASSFFPAEYNEQFF.

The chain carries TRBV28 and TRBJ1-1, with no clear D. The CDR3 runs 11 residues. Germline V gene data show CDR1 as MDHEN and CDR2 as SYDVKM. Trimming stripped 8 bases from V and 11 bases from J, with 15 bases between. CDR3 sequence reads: CASRERRLAFF. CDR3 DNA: TGTGCCAGCCGCGAGAGGCGATTGGCTTTCTTT.